The present TCR beta chain was sequenced within a study of cytomegalovirus exposure and HLA in healthy donors (dated by TCRdb to about 2017). A note on the overall study: According to an earlier analysis of a few hundred of the donors, about 190 million T cells yielded over 90 million unique TCR beta sequences and around 280 Gb of sequence data. Roughly 300 gigabases of sequencing data and roughly 81 million unique TCR sequences made up an early release that covered roughly 670 HLA-typed donors. Among the roughly 380 genotyped donors, more than 70% belonged to the genetic ancestry cluster associated with self-reported Caucasian donors. The study was designed to test whether signatures of past pathogen exposure could be identified by cataloging public T cell receptors. The study profiled the T cell repertoires of about 640 subjects by immunosequencing and related them to cytomegalovirus serostatus. Along with the 666-subject first cohort, a separate validation cohort of over a hundred different subjects was used. To predict cytomegalovirus infection status, the study combined high-throughput TCR immunosequencing, statistical association of individual TCRs with disease status, and machine learning. In a later analysis, previously published TCR beta repertoires from 666 donors were re-analyzed and high-resolution HLA genotyping was added so that TCR occurrence patterns could be studied. In the later analysis, no new phenotypic data were used to find candidate immune exposures; instead, reliance was placed on TCR beta sequences and their occurrence across donors. In an earlier analysis of around 540 of the donors, high-throughput TCR beta sequencing was used to judge whether each TCR beta V gene segment behaved as functional or pseudogenic. Alongside the repertoire data, information on donor age, sex, ethnicity and CMV serostatus was compiled. Genome-wide SNP genotypes for about 55% of the 666 donors were used in a later genetic analysis, which treated that subset as a discovery cohort. All discovery cohort repertoires had been generated using a single sequencing platform. HLA typing included class I and class II loci at four-digit resolution. The number of typed donors differed by locus: about 620-630 for A, B, C, DRB1 and DQB1; approximately 520 for DQA1; 606 for DPA1; and about 470 for DPB1. A handful of DR-DQ haplotypes were handled as single units for association and clustering because linkage in the cohort was strong. Among roughly 400 genotyped donors of the cohort, an average of around 220,000 unique TCR beta nucleotide sequences was sequenced per donor, of which roughly 17% were non-productive. General conclusions and limits of the study: A few of the identified cytomegalovirus-associated TCR beta chains were confirmed in vitro to be specific for cytomegalovirus antigens. When HLA alleles, especially DR and DQ, strongly co-occurred, attributing TCR associations to individual alleles was difficult. The study gave a list of under 200 TCR beta chains associated with cytomegalovirus. Because HLA typing was missing for some donors at each locus, association tests included only the typed subset. Compared with equally common non-associated chains, HLA-associated TCR beta chains in a later analysis were more clonally expanded and had lower generation probabilities. A cluster of highly shared sequence variants was judged likely to represent a technical artifact of the sequencing pipeline. The authors suggested that the approach could potentially be generalized to other disease states and immunological phenotypes. In an earlier analysis of 587 of the donors, most TCR beta V segments were observed in productive rearrangements about 87% or about 30% of the time, broadly matching IMGT annotations. In a later analysis, over 15,000 TCR beta sequences were associated with specific HLA alleles at a false discovery rate of 0.05. A later analysis found that most CMV-associated TCR beta chains appeared HLA-restricted, with HLA associations seemingly driven largely by CMV exposure. Several of the top co-occurrence clusters appeared to be linked to parvovirus B19, influenza, CMV and Epstein-Barr virus, according to a later analysis. A later analysis found that TCR association rates varied across HLA loci, with DRB1 alleles showing the most associated TCRs and HLA-C alleles the fewest. An association between a missense DCLRE1C variant and V-gene and J-gene trimming of TCR beta chains was found in a later genetic analysis and replicated in an independent cohort. Approximately 16 rarely observed V segments, including chromosome 9 orphons, were excluded from the earlier analysis of about 600 of the donors because counts were too low. The cohort was sequenced for TCR beta chains only, and without alpha or paired-chain data the features that could be detected were limited. Correlated functional status among segregating V segments might be attributable to linkage disequilibrium, but an unknown experimental factor could not be ruled out. The only immune exposure information available for the cohort was CMV serostatus. Across donors, most TCR sequences were observed very rarely, whereas some public TCRs were present in many individuals. The 87-base-pair reads could not distinguish some IMGT-functional V segments, including TRBV6-2 and TRBV6-3, so those segments were excluded. In both the original and validation cohorts, the classifier was reported to diagnose cytomegalovirus status with high specificity and sensitivity. A further reported finding was that TCR beta sequences accurately predicted the HLA-A and HLA-B alleles for most subjects in the first cohort. According to a later genetic analysis, donors in an Asian-associated ancestry cluster had fewer N-insertions in productive TCRs than the roughly 700-donor mean. Roughly uniform sequencing depth across donors was assumed in presence/absence analyses, although this assumption may not hold.

For this clone: Its antigen remains unidentified. Base qualities are not provided; no much larger clone lies one nucleotide away.

The germline V end is reduced by 5 bases and the J end by 4 bases; junction bases left unmatched: 12. Per the germline V gene (reference sequence), MNHEY is the CDR1 and SMNVEV is the CDR2. The CDR3 goes from the cysteine to the phenylalanine over 16 residues. Of all the DNA, just the CDR3 is kept, 48 bases in frame from base 1. The cohort comprised 550 to 700 healthy bone marrow donors. At the time of sampling, every cohort member was nominally healthy, though immune exposures that went unrecorded were likely present. The donor tested CMV seropositive and was one of the 289 seropositive cohort members. Each donor provided a peripheral blood sample, and peripheral blood mononuclear cells were used for TCR beta sequencing. The Qiagen DNeasy Blood Extraction Kit was used to extract genomic DNA from the blood cell samples. Receptor libraries were prepared by the immunoSEQ multiplex PCR assay. A mixture of 60 forward primers for TCR Vbeta segments and 13 reverse primers for TCR Jbeta segments was used in the multiplex PCR. The CDR3 region of rearranged TCR beta genes was amplified from genomic DNA by a multiplex PCR assay. Amplified TCR beta libraries were sequenced as 87-base-pair reads on the Illumina HiSeq System. The study's processing was this. In a later analysis, some 80 million unique TCR beta chains were counted across the approximately 640 repertoires, and roughly 10 million of these chains were shared by at least two donors. Raw reads were error-corrected and collapsed into unique sequences by a nearest-neighbor algorithm in which closely related sequences were merged to remove PCR and sequencing errors. Alignment of CDR3 sequences to IMGT reference sequences was used to assign V, D and J gene segments. For a sequence to be retained, at least a six-nucleotide match to both a V gene segment and a J gene segment was required. A rearrangement was called productive if the CDR3 had no stop codons and remained in frame with V and J, and every other rearrangement was called non-productive. CDR3 was defined by IMGT convention, running from the second conserved V-encoded cysteine to the conserved J-encoded phenylalanine. The earlier analysis of more than 450 of the donors excluded sequences that lacked an unambiguous match to a single V gene segment. In an earlier analysis of approximately 560 of the donors, a V segment was called functional when productive rearrangements were above 56.7%, and segregating when the standard deviation between donors exceeded 5%. To diagnose cytomegalovirus status from the catalog of TCR beta chain sequences, a statistical classification framework was built. V and J gene assignment, in a later analysis, came from comparing TCR nucleotide sequences with IMGT/GENE-DB human TR gene sequences. A later analysis assigned CDR3 sequences and most-parsimonious VDJ recombination scenarios with the TCRdist pipeline. In a later analysis, each TCR beta chain was defined by its CDR3 amino acid sequence together with its V-gene family, and reads without a unique V-gene family were excluded. As a way to deal with suspected cross-contamination and a sequencing artifact, a later analysis dropped over 550 nucleotide sequences that were highly shared and had low generation probability. In a later analysis, a clonal expansion index was calculated for each public chain from normalized within-repertoire ranks of inferred template counts. A later analysis computed generation probabilities with a VDJ recombination model fitted to out-of-frame rearrangements, and checked the results against IGoR. In a later analysis, hypergeometric tests were used to score TCR-TCR, TCR-HLA and TCR-CMV co-occurrence, with a repertoire-size bias correction applied to TCR pairs. A later analysis estimated false discovery rates by permuting HLA or CMV assignments 20 times. In a later analysis, co-occurring TCRs were grouped using DBSCAN, with TCRdist sequence similarity added in when clustering inside HLA-allele-positive subsets. Repertoires with fewer than 30,000 or more than 120,000 public chains were left out of co-occurrence clustering, as were about five repertoires with anomalous nucleotide sharing. The table comes from immuneACCESS by way of TCRdb, which keeps in-frame sequences with V and J called. Part of the clones is missing from these tables; in studies checked, under half for an unresolved V gene and the rest for unknown reasons. The V and J calls and clone size were taken over from that table, and D and trimming were inferred from the DNA. The sample has around 160,000 clones on record, approximately 80% of them singletons. The top ten clones comprise roughly 8% of the sample.

This chain joins TRBV27 to TRBJ2-5, with 8 junctional bases fitting TRBD2. The sequencing sample was made of PBMCs. The receptor was derived from a male donor in good health and CMV-seropositive. The DNA sequence is TGTGCCAGCAGTCCACTCACAGCGGGGGTCCGAGAGACCCAGTACTTC. Translated, it reads CASSPLTAGVRETQYF.